This T cell receptor beta chain was found in a study of cytomegalovirus exposure and HLA in healthy donors. Vbeta (60) and Jbeta (13) primers were used in the PCR. The repertoire was sequenced with immunoSEQ multiplex PCR; TCRdb's copy has only in-frame clones and lacks some. This table has approximately 190,000 clones, approximately 11% appearing once. The germline gives CDR1 SNHLY, CDR2 FYNNEI. V was pared by 8 bases and J by 1 base, with 14 bases between. The CDR3 consists of 14 residues. The sample was PBMCs. The clonotype was recovered from a man in his fifties in good health and CMV-seropositive. J is TRBJ1-1 and V is TRBV2, with TRBD1 as a possible D gene (5 bases). CDR3 in amino acids: CASLPAGWNTEAFF. The DNA of the CDR3 is TGTGCCAGCCTTCCGGCAGGGTGGAACACTGAAGCTTTCTTT.